These T cell receptor beta chains were read from a single sample in a study of blood T cell repertoires in COVID-19. Sequencing was performed with immunoSEQ multiplex PCR; in TCRdb, only in-frame clones are kept and a portion is missing. The sample lists about 76,000 clones; over 85% were seen once. Sequencing used peripheral blood. The receptors were sampled from a man in his fifties with acute or convalescent COVID-19. The CDR3 runs from the conserved cysteine through the conserved F or W. The D gene is left open where the match is weak. Clone size, where shown, is once, few, many, or a class for clones that have expanded.

>TRBJ2-3|TRBD1|-|TRBV12-5
TGTGCTAGTGGTTTGACAGGGGGCGCAAGCACAGATACGCAGTATTTT
CASGLTGGASTDTQYF
>TRBJ2-5|TRBD2|-|TRBV6-2/TRBV6-3
TGTGCCAGCAGTTACCCGGGATACATAGCGGGGAAAGAGACCCAGTACTTC
CASSYPGYIAGKETQYF
>TRBJ2-6|TRBD2|-|TRBV5-1
TGCGCCAGCAGTAAATACCCTAGCGGGGGGAACTCTGGGGCCAACGTCCTGACTTTC
CASSKYPSGGNSGANVLTF
>TRBJ2-3|-|-|TRBV28
TGTGCCAGCACAGGGTTCCACACAGATACGCAGTATTTT
CASTGFHTDTQYF
>TRBJ2-7|TRBD2|-|TRBV7-9
TGTGCCAGCAGCGCAGCTCGCTGGGGGACTAGGGTTTACGAGCAGTACTTC
CASSAARWGTRVYEQYF
>TRBJ2-5|TRBD1|-|TRBV12-5
TGTGCTAGTGGAGACGGGGACAGGGGGCAGGGCAGGGAGACCCAGTACTTC
CASGDGDRGQGRETQYF
>TRBJ2-7|-|-|TRBV7-8
TGTGCCAGCAGCTTACCAGGGGCTGCCGAGCAGTACTTC
CASSLPGAAEQYF
>TRBJ1-4|TRBD1|once|TRBV5-1
TGCGCCAGCAGTTGGACAGGGACTAATGAAAAACTGTTTTTT
CASSWTGTNEKLFF
>TRBJ2-4|-|few|TRBV28
TGTGCCAGCAGTTTACCCGGACAGATCAAAAACATTCAGTACTTC
CASSLPGQIKNIQYF
>TRBJ1-4|TRBD1|-|TRBV30
TGTGCCTGGGGACGCGGACAGGAAATTAATGAAAAACTGTTTTTT
CAWGRGQEINEKLFF
>TRBJ2-2|-|-|TRBV10-3
TGTGCCATCAGTGAAAGAGAATTCGGGGAGCTGTTTTTT
CAISEREFGELFF
>TRBJ1-2|TRBD1|-|TRBV27
TGTGCCAGCAGTTTAAGGACAGGGAACTATGGCTACACCTTC
CASSLRTGNYGYTF
>TRBJ2-2|-|-|TRBV19
TGTGCCAGTACCGAAAGCGGGCAGAACACCGGGGAGCTGTTTTTT
CASTESGQNTGELFF
>TRBJ2-5|-|-|TRBV7-2
TGTGCCAGCAGCTTAGGAGTCGCGGAGACCCAGTACTTC
CASSLGVAETQYF
>TRBJ2-7|-|-|TRBV27
TGTGCCAGCAGTTTACGCGGAGGATCCCCCTACGAGCAGTACTTC
CASSLRGGSPYEQYF
>TRBJ2-3|-|-|TRBV5-1
TGCGCCAGCAGCTTGGTGGCAGGGGTTTCAGATACGCAGTATTTT
CASSLVAGVSDTQYF
>TRBJ1-2|TRBD1|-|TRBV3-1/TRBV3-2
TGTGCCAGCAGCCAATTGCCGGGACAGGGGAACTATGGCTACACCTTC
CASSQLPGQGNYGYTF
>TRBJ2-6|-|-|TRBV7-8
TGTGCCAGCAGCTTACGAGGACTGACTGACTCTGGGGCCAACGTCCTGACTTTC
CASSLRGLTDSGANVLTF
>TRBJ2-3|TRBD2|-|TRBV5-1
TGCGCCAGCAGCCTCGGGACTAGCGGGTCAGATACGCAGTATTTT
CASSLGTSGSDTQYF
>TRBJ1-3|TRBD1|once|TRBV5-1
TGCGCCAGCAGCCTAACGGGCCAGACAGGGGCTGGAAACACCATATATTTT
CASSLTGQTGAGNTIYF
>TRBJ2-2|TRBD2|-|TRBV9
TGTGCCAGCAGCGTAGGATCTAGCGGGCGTACCGGGGAGCTGTTTTTT
CASSVGSSGRTGELFF
>TRBJ1-2|-|few|TRBV3-1/TRBV3-2
TGTGCCAGCAGCCGCGGGGCCGGGCCCCAGGATGGCTACACCTTC
CASSRGAGPQDGYTF
>TRBJ1-1|-|-|TRBV4-2
TGTGCCAGCAGCCAAGTTGGTAGAAGCACTGAAGCTTTCTTT
CASSQVGRSTEAFF
>TRBJ1-2|-|-|TRBV19
TGTGCCAGTAGTATGGCCGCCGATGGCTACACCTTC
CASSMAADGYTF
>TRBJ1-2|-|-|TRBV28
TGTGCCAGCAGTTTTGGGCCCGCGTATGGCTACACCTTC
CASSFGPAYGYTF
>TRBJ2-2|TRBD2|-|TRBV7-2
TGTGCCAGCAGCCGGCGGACTAGCGGGGATGGGTACACCGGGGAGCTGTTTTTT
CASSRRTSGDGYTGELFF
>TRBJ1-5|-|-|TRBV19
TGTGCCAGTAGTATCCTAGGACAGAGAAATCAGCCCCAGCATTTT
CASSILGQRNQPQHF
>TRBJ1-1|TRBD1|-|TRBV7-3
TGTGCCAGCAGCCCTGGGACAGCCGACAGTGGCACTGAAGCTTTCTTT
CASSPGTADSGTEAFF
>TRBJ1-6|TRBD1|few|TRBV19
TGTGCCAGTAGTAAACAGGGGTTGAATTCACCCCTCCACTTT
CASSKQGLNSPLHF
>TRBJ1-1|-|-|TRBV11-2
TGTGCCAGCAGCCCAGAGGGTCCGCCTGAAGCTTTCTTT
CASSPEGPPEAFF
>TRBJ2-7|-|-|TRBV9
TGTGCCAGCAGCGTAGGACAGGCGACCTACGAGCAGTACTTC
CASSVGQATYEQYF
>TRBJ2-1|-|-|TRBV12-3/TRBV12-4
TGTGCCAGCAGTTTAGCCACAGTCGATGAGCAGTTCTTC
CASSLATVDEQFF
>TRBJ2-3|TRBD2|-|TRBV7-2
TGTGCCAGCAGCTTTATCAGACTAGCCCAGGGTGGAGATACGCAGTATTTT
CASSFIRLAQGGDTQYF
>TRBJ1-5|TRBD1|-|TRBV5-8
TGTGCCAGCAGCACACGGACAGGGCGGGTGGGTCAGCCCCAGCATTTT
CASSTRTGRVGQPQHF
>TRBJ2-3|TRBD2|-|TRBV11-2
TGTGCCAGCAGCTTAGTTAGCGGGAGCCCAGATACGCAGTATTTT
CASSLVSGSPDTQYF
>TRBJ1-5|-|-|TRBV10-3
TGTGCCATCAGTGAGTCGGGGGACAACAATCAGCCCCAGCATTTT
CAISESGDNNQPQHF
>TRBJ2-2|-|-|TRBV28
TGTGCCAGCAGCTCGAGTACCGGGGAGCTGTTTTTT
CASSSSTGELFF